The present TCR beta chain was sequenced within a study of cytomegalovirus exposure and HLA in healthy donors. Overall study findings and caveats: Accurate predictions that matched the HLA-A and HLA-B alleles of most subjects were reportedly made from TCR beta sequences.

Vbeta (60) and Jbeta (13) primers were used in the PCR. The protocol was immunoSEQ multiplex PCR, while the TCRdb copy is restricted to in-frame clones and leaves out a portion. The data contain fewer than 250,000 clones, over 65% of them seen just once; the ten biggest clones take up 0.63%. Of note for this clone: Antigen specificity is unknown.

The sample comprised PBMCs. The TCR originated in a young man in good health and CMV-seronegative.

CDR3 residues: CASSERWRQETQYF. CDR3 in DNA: TGTGCCAGCAGTGAACGGTGGAGGCAAGAGACCCAGTACTTC. The genes are TRBV6-1 and TRBJ2-5, with D maybe TRBD2 (5 bases). Germline lookup yields CDR1 MNHNS and CDR2 SASEGT. V shed 2 bases and J shed 2 bases, with 9 bases lying between them. The CDR3 runs to 14 residues.